What follows are 19 T cell receptor beta chains derived from one specimen sequenced in a study of naive and memory T cell subsets. Study outcomes and limitations: Possibly reflecting memory cells re-expressing CD45RA, a few larger clonotypes occurred in naive repertoires, especially CD8.

Both TRBC1 and TRBC2 were covered by a beta constant-region primer of two equimolar oligonucleotides. The ligated cDNA underwent four PCR rounds using SP2 and nested alpha and beta constant-region primers. From the UMI-ligation and nested PCR reads, TCRdb called clonotypes with MiXCR, one entry per CDR3 protein. The sample includes about 150,000 distinct CDR3 sequences, approximately 22% seen only once; the top ten take 0.09% to 0.13%. The antigens these receptors bind are not known. The sequenced sample was naive CD4+ T cells from blood. The receptors originated from a human donor in good health.

The chain recombines TRBV5-1 with TRBJ2-2; no definite D call. Trimming pared 3 bases from V and 6 bases from J, leaving 9 bases between. Germline assignment: CDR1 SGHRS and CDR2 YFSETQ. The CDR3 spans 13 residues. The CDR3 region is CASSSALSGELFF. The CDR3 DNA reads TGCGCCAGCAGCTCGGCATTGTCCGGGGAGCTGTTTTTT. Together with reference TRBV5-1 and TRBJ2-2, the CDR3 gives the full variable domain: KAGVTQTPRYLIKTRGQQVTLSCSPISGHRSVSWYQQTPGQGLQFLFEYFSETQRNKGNFPGRFSGRQFSNSRSEMNVSTLELGDSALYLCASSSALSGELFFGEGSRLTVL.

This clonotype was seen repeatedly, ten times or more. This chain connects TRBV6-6 to TRBJ2-2; D might be TRBD1 or TRBD2, each matching 5 bases. The CDR3 covers 17 residues. Germline CDR1 MNHNY, CDR2 SVGAGI (reference sequence). V was cut by 7 bases and J by 4 bases, with 22 bases left in between. The CDR3 loop reads CASTPGASLRGTGELFF. The CDR3 nucleotides read TGTGCCAGCACCCCCGGGGCTAGTCTTCGCGGCACCGGGGAGCTGTTTTTT.

This clonotype was observed a handful of times. This sequence joins TRBV5-1 and TRBJ2-1; TRBD2 matches 12 bases. The CDR3 has 20 amino acids. CDR1 and CDR2 from the germline V gene are SGHRS and YFSETQ. V shed 2 bases and J 5 bases; nucleotides not matched to a gene: 17. CDR3 DNA sequence: TGCGCCAGCAGCTTTCGGGGTGGGGCCCTAGCGGGAGGGCCTGACAATGAGCAGTTCTTC. Its translation is CASSFRGGALAGGPDNEQFF.

In its sample, this clonotype was seen many times. V usage is TRBV20-1 and J usage is TRBJ2-2, with D perhaps matching TRBD1 (5 bases). This CDR3 has 12 residues. Germline CDR1 is DFQATT and CDR2 is SNEGSKA (reference sequence). The V end was cut by 2 bases, the J end by 7 bases, with 8 bases between. The CDR3: CSARKGFGELFF. Here the CDR3 DNA reads TGCAGTGCTAGAAAGGGGTTCGGGGAGCTGTTTTTT.

This clonotype has more than one count but fewer than ten. This chain connects TRBV28 to TRBJ2-1; 11 nucleotides agree with TRBD2. V was clipped by 8 bases and J by 6 bases; unmatched bases: 12. The CDR3 has 16 residues. The germline V gene encodes CDR1 MDHEN and CDR2 SYDVKM. The CDR3 coding sequence is TGTGCCAGCTCCTTAGCGGGAGGGCCGTCGAGCAATGAGCAGTTCTTC. As protein: CASSLAGGPSSNEQFF.

This clonotype was observed a few times. J is TRBJ1-5 and V is TRBV6-1; D not certain. This CDR3 region has 15 residues. Germline lookup yields CDR1 MNHNS and CDR2 SASEGT. V dropped 8 bases and J dropped 0 bases, with 14 bases sitting between them. CDR3 sequence (DNA): TGTGCCAGCCTGGCCGGGTTCGTTAGCAATCAGCCCCAGCATTTT. Its protein is CASLAGFVSNQPQHF.

The sample holds a few counts of this clonotype. V gene TRBV4-1 combines with J gene TRBJ2-2, with a tentative D call TRBD2 (6 bases). The CDR3 totals 15 residues. Germline lookup yields CDR1 MGHRA and CDR2 YSYEKL. The V and J ends lost 4 bases and 0 bases respectively, with 9 bases between them. The CDR3 coding sequence is TGCGCCAGCAGCCTGGGGGACTCGAACACCGGGGAGCTGTTTTTT. It encodes CASSLGDSNTGELFF.

There are many counts of this clonotype. The chain is built from TRBV28 and TRBJ2-1; either TRBD1 or TRBD2 may supply D (6 bases each). Trimming pared 4 bases from V and 1 base from J, leaving 14 bases between. The germline CDR1 and CDR2 sequences are MDHEN and SYDVKM. This CDR3 has 16 residues. The CDR3 spells CASSSPQGLSYNEQFF. DNA for the CDR3: TGTGCCAGCAGTTCCCCACAGGGACTTTCCTACAATGAGCAGTTCTTC.

This clonotype was observed at least ten times. CDR3 bases: TGTGCCAGCAGCGTAACTAGCGGGATGGTAAACGAGCAGTACTTC. Translating it yields CASSVTSGMVNEQYF. The chain uses TRBV9 and TRBJ2-7; TRBD2 matches at 10 bases. Trimming cost V 1 base and J 5 bases; bases outside gene matches: 6. This CDR3 region has 15 residues. Looked up from germline, CDR1 is SGDLS and CDR2 is YYNGEE.

The CDR3: CASSSTGQETQYF. CDR3 bases: TGTGCCAGCAGCTCGACAGGGCAAGAGACCCAGTACTTC. The V call is TRBV28, the J call TRBJ2-5, with 7 bases fitting TRBD1. The CDR3 sequence is 13 residues long. V shed 6 bases and J 2 bases; nucleotides not matched to a gene: 3. Germline V lookup: CDR1 MDHEN, CDR2 SYDVKM.

The J gene is TRBJ2-1, the V gene TRBV6-2 or TRBV6-3, with unresolved D. CDR1 MNHEY and CDR2 SVGEGT come from the germline V gene. The CDR3 covers 11 residues. Trimming stripped 10 bases from V and 13 bases from J, with 17 bases between. CDR3 in DNA: TGTGCCATTAAGGGTCCCACGGGCCAGTTCTTC. The encoded protein is CAIKGPTGQFF.

CDR3 sequence (DNA): TGTGCCAGCAGCCCCTCGACCGAGCAGTTCTTC. It encodes CASSPSTEQFF. The chain couples TRBV7-2 to TRBJ2-1; D is uncertain. CDR3 length: 11 amino acids. Germline CDR1 and CDR2: SGHTA and FQGNSA. Trimming shortened V by 5 bases and J by 10 bases, and 9 bases separated the two germline ends.

In this sample, this clonotype turned up many times. This sequence joins TRBV29-1 and TRBJ1-3; the D is unclear. The CDR3 consists of 11 residues. CDR1 SQVTM and CDR2 ANQGSEA come from the germline V gene. V lost 7 bases to trimming and J lost 3 bases, with 7 bases between them. The CDR3 loop is CSGTFGNTIYF. The DNA of the CDR3 is TGCAGCGGTACATTTGGAAACACCATATATTTT.

The rearrangement joins TRBV12-3 or TRBV12-4 to TRBJ2-1; 9 positions agree with TRBD2. V shed 3 bases, J shed 3 bases, and the junction held 3 bases outside the gene matches. This CDR3 comprises 15 residues. The CDR3 nucleotides are TGTGCCAGCAGTTTTCGAGCGGGAGGCTACAATGAGCAGTTCTTC. Protein product: CASSFRAGGYNEQFF.

This chain joins TRBV30 and TRBJ2-3; the D gene is possibly TRBD1 (6 bases). The CDR3 is made up of 17 amino acids. From germline, CDR1 is GTSNPN and CDR2 SVGIG (reference sequence). Trimming pared 3 bases from V and 4 bases from J, leaving 23 bases between. This CDR3 reads CAWRAVPRRGRADTQYF. The CDR3 region has the DNA TGTGCCTGGAGAGCAGTTCCGCGTAGGGGGAGAGCAGATACGCAGTATTTT.

This clonotype was recorded many times. The chain carries TRBV7-6 and TRBJ2-1, with 11 bases that match TRBD2. The V segment lost 3 bases and the J segment 6 bases; nucleotides outside the gene matches: 19. CDR1 is SGHVS and CDR2 is FNYEAQ in the germline V gene. The CDR3 is 20 residues long. The CDR3 DNA follows: TGTGCCAGCAGCTTCCCTTACGGACCAACCCGACTAGCGGGGCCCAATGAGCAGTTCTTC. It translates to CASSFPYGPTRLAGPNEQFF.

The V gene is TRBV7-9, the J gene TRBJ2-7; D is perhaps TRBD1 or TRBD2 (5 bases each). The length of the CDR3 is 13 residues. V gave up 5 bases and J gave up 7 bases, with 15 bases separating them. From germline, CDR1 is SEHNR and CDR2 FQNEAQ (reference sequence). The CDR3 loop reads CASSVRDGKEQYF. CDR3 bases: TGTGCCAGCAGCGTCCGGGACGGCAAGGAGCAGTACTTC.

The chain carries TRBV2 and TRBJ2-3, with a weak D call TRBD2 (6 bases). The V gene lost 7 bases and the J gene lost 0 bases, with 11 bases spanning the gap. Per the germline V gene, CDR1 is SNHLY and CDR2 is FYNNEI. The CDR3 contains 14 residues. The CDR3 sequence: CASNLALSTDTQYF. CDR3 DNA sequence: TGTGCCAGCAACCTAGCGCTGAGCACAGATACGCAGTATTTT.

The V and J genes are TRBV27 and TRBJ2-2; 10 nucleotides line up with TRBD2. With 2 bases clipped from V and 3 bases from J, the junction kept 3 bases outside the gene matches. Germline CDR1 and CDR2: MNHEY and SMNVEV (reference sequence). The CDR3 sequence is 16 residues long. The DNA of the CDR3 is TGTGCCAGCAGTTTACTAGCGGGAGTGTACACCGGGGAGCTGTTTTTT. It encodes CASSLLAGVYTGELFF.